This T cell receptor beta chain emerged from a study of blood T cell repertoires in COVID-19 (dated by TCRdb to the early 2020s). Regarding the study in general: Samples from collaborators originated in the United States, Italy and Spain and spanned both the acute and convalescent phases of COVID-19. Deeply sampled blood TCRbeta repertoires from subjects exposed to, actively infected with, or recovered from COVID-19 were included in the dataset. The material from the prospective study consisted of cDNA or gDNA derived from T cells, B-cell-depleted T cells, or PBMCs. Where available, HLA class I and class II types were taken from metadata supplied by the sample provider and were not determined by assay-based typing. Nearly every sample came with metadata listing a de-identified subject ID, COVID-19 status, age in years and sex. The samples were drawn from two sources: the first 160 participants of the ongoing ImmuneRACE study, and some 1,300 subjects contributed by 6 global collaborators. The repertoires were made available in a free public database intended to serve as a resource for research on the immune response to SARS-CoV-2. Overall study results and their limits: The amount of clinical and demographic metadata varied by source and participant and was provided uncurated.

TCRbeta CDR3 regions were amplified from genomic DNA using the immunoSEQ Assay, a bias-controlled multiplex PCR. The paper's data handling went like this. The number of nucleated cells in each sample was estimated by amplification of reference gene primers within the assay. Sequence reads were collapsed and filtered to measure the absolute abundance of every unique TCRbeta CDR3 rearrangement. For each sample, productive Simpson clonality was calculated as the square root of Simpson's diversity index across productive rearrangements. TCRdb's version of the immuneACCESS table is confined to in-frame rearrangements and falls short of the full clone set. An unresolved V gene accounts for under half of the shortfall where checked; the remainder is of unknown origin. V and J calls and clone size are given by that table; D and trimming were obtained from the DNA. Within this sample are about 230,000 clones, with roughly 85% of them counted one time only. Just over 2.5% of the sample is in the top ten clones.

For this clone: Its antigen remains undetermined. No much larger clone exists at a distance of one base, and base qualities are not known.

Whole blood was collected in K2EDTA tubes by collaborating institutions according to the institutions' own protocols. For TCRbeta analysis, collaborators shipped samples as frozen whole blood, isolated PBMCs, or DNA extracted from either of those sample types. Material: peripheral blood. The clonotype comes from a woman aged 65 to 85 with active or convalescent COVID-19.

At the DNA level, the sequence is TGTGCCAGCAGCGCCCAGGGGAATAATGAAAAACTGTTTTTT. It encodes CASSAQGNNEKLFF. The rearrangement combines TRBV9 with TRBJ1-4; a tentative D call is TRBD1 (6 bases match). From the germline V gene, CDR1 is SGDLS and CDR2 is YYNGEE. V loses 3 bases of germline sequence and J loses 4 bases, and the interval between the two ends is 10 bases. The CDR3 spans 14 residues, from the cysteine through the phenylalanine. Only CDR3 DNA remains: 42 bases, in frame from the first base.